This T cell receptor beta chain is from a study of cytomegalovirus exposure and HLA in healthy donors. Deletions cut 3 bases from V and 2 bases from J, with 8 bases between. Germline assignment: CDR1 SEHNR and CDR2 FQNEAQ (reference sequence). The CDR3 totals 13 residues. A remark on this clone: Its matching antigen is unknown.

In the PCR, 60 Vbeta and 13 Jbeta primers were used. Clones were read by immunoSEQ multiplex PCR, and TCRdb kept only the in-frame ones, dropping some. The data show 34,000 or so clones, and the top ten clones hold 1.5% to 2%. Study results and caveats: Under in vitro conditions, three CMV-associated chains were confirmed as specific for CMV antigens. Analysis was carried out at a later point, and it linked a missense DCLRE1C variant to TCR beta V- and J-gene trimming. The authors later found TCR association rates varying by HLA locus, with DRB1 most and HLA-C fewest. Earlier analysis looked at TCR beta V segments, and most were productive about 87% or about 30% of the time.

The sequence came from a woman aged 40 to 50 in good health and CMV-seropositive. The specimen sequenced was PBMCs. The rearrangement joins TRBV7-9 to TRBJ2-7; D not resolved. CDR3 amino acids: CASSFPGAYEQYF. CDR3 nucleotides: TGTGCCAGCAGCTTCCCAGGCGCCTACGAGCAGTACTTC.